These 4 T cell receptor beta chains were sequenced from one sample in a study of shared clonotypes between healthy human individuals. Assay: immunoSEQ multiplex PCR; the TCRdb copy retains only in-frame clones and omits some. Among about 2.3 million clones listed, more than 85% were seen once. The specimen was naive CD4+ T cells from PBMCs. Subset specified: CD45RA+ positively selected. The receptors shown here come from a man between 18 and 29 years old in good health. Some clones in this sample may be carry-over from other donors' samples.

The V gene is TRBV6-4, the J gene TRBJ2-3; 10 bases are a match to TRBD2. There are 15 residues in the CDR3. CDR1 is MRHNA, CDR2 SNTAGT, per germline. V shed 3 bases, J shed 5 bases, and the junction held 5 bases outside the gene matches. CDR3 nucleotides: TGTGCCAGCAGTGAAGCTAGCGGGAGTCTAGATACGCAGTATTTT. Translated: CASSEASGSLDTQYF.

This chain connects TRBV11-2 to TRBJ2-4; D call uncertain. V was cut by 2 bases and J by 7 bases, with 6 bases left in between. CDR1 SGHAT and CDR2 FQNNGV come from the germline V gene. The CDR3 spans 12 residues. The CDR3 nucleotides are TGTGCCAGCAGCTTAAGCCGTAACATTCAGTACTTC. Encoded protein: CASSLSRNIQYF.

V gene TRBV7-2 combines with J gene TRBJ2-1; 12 positions agree with TRBD2. The CDR3 is made up of 16 amino acids. Germline V gives CDR1 SGHTA, CDR2 FQGNSA. Trimming removed 3 bases from V and 4 bases from J; junction bases left unmatched: 4. The CDR3 bases are TGTGCCAGCAGCTTTCCTAGCGGGAGGGCGTACAATGAGCAGTTCTTC. This encodes CASSFPSGRAYNEQFF.

The chain has TRBV7-8 and TRBJ2-3; the match to TRBD1 covers 7 bases. The CDR3 is 15 amino acids. The V segment lost 6 bases and the J segment 2 bases; nucleotides outside the gene matches: 8. The germline V gene encodes CDR1 SGHVS and CDR2 FQNEAQ. CDR3 residues: CASRTIGTVTDTQYF. The CDR3 DNA is TGTGCCAGCAGAACCATCGGGACAGTCACAGATACGCAGTATTTT.